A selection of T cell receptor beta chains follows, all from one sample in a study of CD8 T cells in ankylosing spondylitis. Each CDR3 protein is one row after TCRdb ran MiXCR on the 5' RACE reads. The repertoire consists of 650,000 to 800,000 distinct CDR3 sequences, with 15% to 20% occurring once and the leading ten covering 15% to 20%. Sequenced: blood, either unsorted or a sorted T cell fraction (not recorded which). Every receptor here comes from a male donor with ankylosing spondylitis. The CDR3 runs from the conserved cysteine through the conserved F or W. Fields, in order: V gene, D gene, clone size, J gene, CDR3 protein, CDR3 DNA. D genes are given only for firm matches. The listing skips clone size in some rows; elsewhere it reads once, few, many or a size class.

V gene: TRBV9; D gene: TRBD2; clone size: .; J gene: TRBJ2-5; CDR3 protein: CASSVGGSGAGETQYF; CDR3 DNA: TGTGCCAGCAGCGTAGGTGGTAGCGGGGCGGGAGAGACCCAGTACTTC
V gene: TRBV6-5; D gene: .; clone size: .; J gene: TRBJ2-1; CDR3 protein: CASSYSEGIPYNEQFF; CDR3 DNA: TGTGCCAGCAGTTACTCGGAGGGGATCCCTTACAATGAGCAGTTCTTC
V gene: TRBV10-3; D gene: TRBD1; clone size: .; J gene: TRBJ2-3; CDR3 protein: CAISPGQGQADTQYF; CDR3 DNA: TGTGCCATCAGTCCGGGACAGGGACAGGCAGATACGCAGTATTTT
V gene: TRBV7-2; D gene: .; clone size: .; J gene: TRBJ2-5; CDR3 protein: CASTTYSKETQYF; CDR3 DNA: TGTGCCAGCACCACTTATTCAAAGGAGACCCAGTACTTC
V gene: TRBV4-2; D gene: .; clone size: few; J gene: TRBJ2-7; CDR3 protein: CASSRPKGYEQYF; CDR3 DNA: TGTGCCAGCAGCCGACCTAAAGGCTACGAGCAGTACTTC
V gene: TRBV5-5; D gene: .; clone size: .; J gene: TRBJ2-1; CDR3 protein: CASSLDYPAANNEQFF; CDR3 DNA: TGTGCCAGCAGCTTGGATTACCCTGCTGCTAACAATGAGCAGTTCTTC
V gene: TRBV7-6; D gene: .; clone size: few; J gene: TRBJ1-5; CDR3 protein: CASSSSWTAPQHF; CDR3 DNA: TGTGCCAGCAGCTCTAGCTGGACCGCGCCCCAGCATTTT
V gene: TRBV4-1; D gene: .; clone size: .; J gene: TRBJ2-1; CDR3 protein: CASSQGIGVFF; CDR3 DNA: TGCGCCAGCAGCCAAGGGATAGGGGTGTTCTTC
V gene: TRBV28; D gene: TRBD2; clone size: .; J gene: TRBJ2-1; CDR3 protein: CASSLLPAGGNNEQFF; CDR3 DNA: TGTGCCAGCAGTCTACTTCCAGCGGGAGGGAACAATGAGCAGTTCTTC
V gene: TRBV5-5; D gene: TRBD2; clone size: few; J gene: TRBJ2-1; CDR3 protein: CASSYLAGVSFF; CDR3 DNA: TGTGCCAGCAGCTACCTAGCGGGAGTTTCGTTCTTC
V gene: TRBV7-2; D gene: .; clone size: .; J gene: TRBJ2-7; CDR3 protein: CASSYAETPPTTF; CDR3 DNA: TGTGCCAGCAGCTATGCCGAGACCCCGCCAACCACCTTC
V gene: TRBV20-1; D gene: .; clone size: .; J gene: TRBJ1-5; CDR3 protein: CSATNLGGNSNQPQHF; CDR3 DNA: TGCAGTGCTACTAATCTGGGGGGCAATAGCAATCAGCCCCAGCATTTT
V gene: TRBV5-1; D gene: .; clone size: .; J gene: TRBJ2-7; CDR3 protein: CASSFPGQIPQKQYF; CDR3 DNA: TGCGCCAGCAGCTTCCCGGGACAAATTCCGCAAAAGCAGTACTTC
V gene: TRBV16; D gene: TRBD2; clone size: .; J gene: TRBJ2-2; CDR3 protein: CASSHRGGGNTGELFF; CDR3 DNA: TGTGCCAGCAGCCATCGGGGCGGGGGAAACACCGGGGAGCTGTTTTTT
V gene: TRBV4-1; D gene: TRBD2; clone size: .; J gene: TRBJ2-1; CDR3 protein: CASSQVAGGPSSYNEQFF; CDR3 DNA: TGCGCCAGCAGCCAAGTAGCGGGGGGGCCCAGCTCCTACAATGAGCAGTTCTTC
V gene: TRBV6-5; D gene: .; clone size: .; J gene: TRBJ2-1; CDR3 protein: CASSYGGAYLNEQFF; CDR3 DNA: TGTGCCAGCAGTTACGGGGGGGCTTACCTGAATGAGCAGTTCTTC
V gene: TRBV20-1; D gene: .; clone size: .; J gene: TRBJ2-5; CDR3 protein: CSGLARETQYF; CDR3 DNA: TGCAGTGGGCTAGCCCGAGAGACCCAGTACTTC
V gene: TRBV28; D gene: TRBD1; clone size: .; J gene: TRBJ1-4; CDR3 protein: CAVLGQGNEKLFF; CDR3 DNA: TGTGCCGTCCTGGGACAGGGGAATGAAAAACTGTTTTTT
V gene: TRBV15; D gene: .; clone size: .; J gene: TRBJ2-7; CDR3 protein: CATSRDQGIWYEQYF; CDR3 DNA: TGTGCCACCAGCAGAGATCAGGGCATTTGGTACGAGCAGTACTTC
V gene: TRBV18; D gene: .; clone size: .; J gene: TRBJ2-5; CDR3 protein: CASSPTFSVDSQETQYF; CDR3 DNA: TGTGCCAGCTCACCAACATTCTCCGTCGACAGCCAAGAGACCCAGTACTTC
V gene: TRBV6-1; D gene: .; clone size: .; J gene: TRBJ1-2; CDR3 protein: CASSEAGGAYGYTF; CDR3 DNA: TGTGCCAGCAGTGAAGCAGGGGGGGCTTATGGCTACACCTTC
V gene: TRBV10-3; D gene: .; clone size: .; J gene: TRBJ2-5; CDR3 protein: CAISERGETQYF; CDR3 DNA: TGTGCCATCAGTGAGAGGGGAGAGACCCAGTACTTC
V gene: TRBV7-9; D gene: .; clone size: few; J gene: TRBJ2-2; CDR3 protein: CASKTARDNTGELFF; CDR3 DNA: TGTGCCAGCAAGACCGCCCGAGACAACACCGGGGAGCTGTTTTTT
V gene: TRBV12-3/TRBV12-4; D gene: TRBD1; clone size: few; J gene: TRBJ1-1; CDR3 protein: CASSFLGTGHTEAFF; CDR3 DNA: TGTGCCAGCAGTTTTCTCGGGACAGGGCACACTGAAGCTTTCTTT
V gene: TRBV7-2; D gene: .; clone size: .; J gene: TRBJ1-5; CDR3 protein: CASTRTPGAGPQHF; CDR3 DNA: TGTGCCAGCACCCGGACCCCGGGGGCTGGGCCCCAGCATTTT
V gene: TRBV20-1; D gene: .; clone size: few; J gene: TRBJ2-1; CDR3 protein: CSARDLERSRANEQFF; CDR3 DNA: TGCAGTGCTAGAGATCTTGAGAGGTCCAGGGCAAATGAGCAGTTCTTC
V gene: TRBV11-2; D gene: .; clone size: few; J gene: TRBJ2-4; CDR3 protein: CASSPIRRAKNIQYF; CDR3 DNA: TGTGCCAGCAGCCCGATCCGGCGGGCCAAAAACATTCAGTACTTC
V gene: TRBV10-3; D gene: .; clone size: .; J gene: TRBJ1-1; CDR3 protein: CAISGGQNTEAFF; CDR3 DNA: TGTGCCATCAGTGGAGGGCAGAACACTGAAGCTTTCTTT
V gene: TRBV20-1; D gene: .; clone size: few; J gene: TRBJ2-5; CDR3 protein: CSARALEVYQETQYF; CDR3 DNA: TGCAGTGCTAGAGCACTGGAAGTGTACCAAGAGACCCAGTACTTC
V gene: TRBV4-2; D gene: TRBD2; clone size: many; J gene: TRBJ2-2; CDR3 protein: CASTWGLAGVANTGELFF; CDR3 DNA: TGTGCCAGCACCTGGGGACTAGCGGGAGTTGCGAACACCGGGGAGCTGTTTTTT
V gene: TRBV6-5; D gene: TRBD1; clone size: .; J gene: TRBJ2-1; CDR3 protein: CASSYIQGAGNEQFF; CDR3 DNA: TGTGCCAGCAGTTACATACAGGGGGCAGGCAATGAGCAGTTCTTC
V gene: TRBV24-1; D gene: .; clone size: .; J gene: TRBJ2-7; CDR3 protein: CATSDLAGYEQYF; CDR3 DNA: TGTGCCACCAGTGATTTGGCAGGCTACGAGCAGTACTTC
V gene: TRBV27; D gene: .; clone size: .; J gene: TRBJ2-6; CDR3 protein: CASSRGTSGANVLTF; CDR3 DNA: TGTGCCAGCAGTCGAGGGACTTCTGGGGCCAACGTCCTGACTTTC
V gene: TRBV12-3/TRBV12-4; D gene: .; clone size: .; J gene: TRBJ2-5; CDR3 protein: CASSPGRATGETQYF; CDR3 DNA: TGTGCCAGCAGCCCCGGACGTGCCACCGGGGAGACCCAGTACTTC
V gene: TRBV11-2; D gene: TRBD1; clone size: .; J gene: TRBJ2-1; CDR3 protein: CASSHPGQGAYNEQFF; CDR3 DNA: TGTGCCAGCAGCCACCCAGGACAGGGGGCCTACAATGAGCAGTTCTTC
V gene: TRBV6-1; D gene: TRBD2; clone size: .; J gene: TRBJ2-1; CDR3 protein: CASSAGTSGQFF; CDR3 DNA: TGTGCCAGCAGCGCCGGGACTAGCGGACAGTTCTTC
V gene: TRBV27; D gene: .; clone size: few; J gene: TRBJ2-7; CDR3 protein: CASRLTADFYEQYF; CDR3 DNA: TGTGCCAGCAGGCTGACAGCGGACTTCTACGAGCAGTACTTC
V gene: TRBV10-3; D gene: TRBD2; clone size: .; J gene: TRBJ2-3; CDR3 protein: CAISDRTSGTDTQYF; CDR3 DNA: TGTGCCATCAGTGATCGTACTAGCGGCACAGATACGCAGTATTTT
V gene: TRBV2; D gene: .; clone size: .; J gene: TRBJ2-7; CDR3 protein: CASSGTAWAYEQYF; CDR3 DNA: TGTGCCAGCAGTGGGACGGCCTGGGCCTACGAGCAGTACTTC
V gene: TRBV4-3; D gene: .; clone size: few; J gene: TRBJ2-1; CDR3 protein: CASSQEGDVGRAFF; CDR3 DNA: TGCGCCAGCAGCCAAGAGGGGGATGTGGGGCGGGCGTTCTTC
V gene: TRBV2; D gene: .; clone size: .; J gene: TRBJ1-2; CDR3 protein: CATRFGYGYTF; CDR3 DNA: TGTGCAACGAGGTTTGGCTATGGCTACACCTTC
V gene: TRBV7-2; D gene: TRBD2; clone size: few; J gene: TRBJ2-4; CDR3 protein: CASSLAGASGRAGNIQYF; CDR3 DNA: TGTGCCAGCAGCTTAGCGGGGGCCAGCGGGAGGGCAGGAAACATTCAGTACTTC
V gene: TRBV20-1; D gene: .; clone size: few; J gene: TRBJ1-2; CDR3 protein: CSARDLGEYGYTF; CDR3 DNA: TGCAGTGCTAGAGATTTGGGGGAATATGGCTACACCTTC
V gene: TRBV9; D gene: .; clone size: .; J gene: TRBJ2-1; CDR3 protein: CASSEELASYNEQFF; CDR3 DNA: TGTGCCAGCAGCGAAGAGCTAGCGTCCTACAATGAGCAGTTCTTC
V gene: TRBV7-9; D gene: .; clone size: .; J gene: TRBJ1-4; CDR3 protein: CASSLEREGLFF; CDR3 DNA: TGTGCCAGCAGCTTAGAAAGGGAGGGACTGTTTTTT
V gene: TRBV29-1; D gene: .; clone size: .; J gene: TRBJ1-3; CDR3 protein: CSVEDGRISGNTIYF; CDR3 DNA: TGCAGCGTTGAAGATGGACGGATCTCTGGAAACACCATATATTTT
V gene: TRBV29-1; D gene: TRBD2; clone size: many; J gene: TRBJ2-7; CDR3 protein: CSAGGGIGLYEQYF; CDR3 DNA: TGCAGCGCCGGGGGGGGCATCGGGTTGTACGAGCAGTACTTC
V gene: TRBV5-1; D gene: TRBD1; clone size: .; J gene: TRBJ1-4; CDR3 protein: CASSAGTVNEKLFF; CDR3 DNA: TGCGCCAGCAGCGCCGGGACAGTAAATGAAAAACTGTTTTTT
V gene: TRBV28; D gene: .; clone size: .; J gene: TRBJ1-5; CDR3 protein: CASRLTGSNQPQHF; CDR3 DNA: TGTGCCAGCAGGCTAACAGGTAGCAATCAGCCCCAGCATTTT